These 28 T cell receptor beta chains originate from one sample sequenced in a study of T cell clonality in common variable immunodeficiency (dated by TCRdb to about 2015). Library method: the immunoSEQ multiplex PCR assay. TCRdb carries this immuneACCESS record with in-frame sequences only. Its versions omit some clonotypes, under half of them owing to an unresolved V gene in the studies checked, with the rest unexplained. This sample contains some 45,000 clones, none of which is a singleton. 5% to 6.5% of the sample belongs to the ten largest clones. The material sequenced was peripheral blood mononuclear cells. Receptor source: a person aged 18 to 70 in good health.

This clone was observed a handful of times. A much bigger clone sits one base away, suggesting this may be a read error. With the read ending 3 residues before the CDR3 end, the germline J gene is used to fill in that end. This sequence joins TRBV5-6 and TRBJ1-6, with 8 bases fitting TRBD1. The germline gives CDR1 SGHDT, CDR2 YYEEEE. This CDR3 is 15 amino acids long. Germline trimming cut 1 base from V and 10 bases from J; bases unmatched to any gene: 7. The part of the CDR3 DNA that was read is TGTGCCAGCAGCTTGTGTGGGACAGGCCGATCACCC. Translated, it gives CASSLCGTGRSP. The entire CDR3 sequence reads CASSLCGTGRSPLHF.

This clone has at least ten counts. The read stops 3 residues short of the end of the CDR3; the missing end is completed from the germline J gene. The V and J genes are TRBV18 and TRBJ1-6; 7 bases match TRBD1. This CDR3 region has 16 residues. Trimming removed 3 bases from V and 5 bases from J; junction bases left unmatched: 7. Germline values: CDR1 KGHSH, CDR2 LQKENI. The DNA read from the CDR3 is TGTGCCAGCTCACCCACCACAGGGGCCGATAATTCACCC. Residues: CASSPTTGADNSP. The full CDR3 reads CASSPTTGADNSPLHF.

This clone was seen at least ten times. The CDR3 sequence: CASSEVGGSYNEQFF. The DNA read from the CDR3 is TGTGCCAGCAGCGAGGTGGGCGGGAGCTACAATGAG. V and J are TRBV6-2 or TRBV6-3 and TRBJ2-1; TRBD2 agrees at 7 bases. The read ends 3 residues early relative to the CDR3; the germline J gene fills the gap. The CDR3 totals 15 residues. The germline gives CDR1 MNHEY, CDR2 SVGEGT. Germline trimming cut 6 bases from V and 3 bases from J; bases unmatched to any gene: 8.

Comments on this clone: The read ends 3 residues before the CDR3 terminus; that terminus is restored from the germline J gene. The chain has TRBV20-1 and TRBJ1-2, with D uncertain. This CDR3 has 13 amino acids. CDR1 DFQATT and CDR2 SNEGSKA come from the germline V gene (reference sequence). V was trimmed by 2 bases and J by 0 bases, leaving 7 bases between them. CDR3 bases read: TGCAGTGCTAGAATCCCCTCTAACTATGGC. Its protein product is CSARIPSNYG. The complete CDR3 reads CSARIPSNYGYTF.

This clone was counted at least ten times. This chain's CDR3 is CASSLARGMGEKLFF. The DNA read from the CDR3 is TGTGCCAGCAGCTTAGCCCGGGGGATGGGGGAAAAA. This rearrangement joins TRBV7-2 to TRBJ1-4; tentatively, D is TRBD1 (5 bases). The CDR3 end falls 3 residues outside the read, so it is completed with the germline J gene. Germline CDR1 and CDR2: SGHTA and FQGNSA. The CDR3 runs 15 residues. V lost 0 bases, J lost 8 bases, and 13 bases lay in between.

For this clone: The CDR3 is cut off 3 residues early in the read; its end comes from the germline J gene. The chain carries TRBV7-9 and TRBJ1-2; 7 bases agree with TRBD1. The germline V gene encodes CDR1 SEHNR and CDR2 FQNEAQ (reference sequence). There are 14 residues in the CDR3. The CDR3 loop reads CASSLLDRSYDYTF. Partial CDR3 DNA: TGTGCCAGCAGCCTCTTGGACAGGTCCTACGAC.

This clone was counted at least ten times. Read sequence stops 3 residues before the CDR3 end, and the germline J gene provides the missing end. V and J are TRBV5-1 and TRBJ2-7, with 7 bases matching TRBD1. V was clipped by 3 bases and J by 6 bases; unmatched bases: 12. The V gene's germline CDR1 is SGHRS and CDR2 YFSETQ. The CDR3 has 15 amino acids. The CDR3 spells CASSSLNTGVAEQYF. The covered CDR3 bases are TGCGCCAGCAGCTCCCTAAATACAGGGGTGGCCGAG.

This clone has a handful of counts. With the read ending 3 residues before the CDR3 end, the germline J gene is used to fill in that end. The V call is TRBV2, the J call TRBJ1-2; D uncertain. The CDR3 runs to 16 residues. Germline assignment: CDR1 SNHLY and CDR2 FYNNEI. Trimming cost V 4 bases and J 0 bases, with 15 bases left between them. CDR3 sequence: CASSVLEQTANYGYTF. The sequenced CDR3 bases are TGTGCCAGCAGTGTGCTGGAACAGACCGCTAACTATGGC.

This clone has a count of ten or more. The read terminates 3 residues before the CDR3 end, so the remaining end is supplied by the germline J gene. The genes are TRBV30 and TRBJ1-3; D possibly corresponds to TRBD1 (5 bases). V lost 0 bases, J lost 4 bases, and 22 bases lay in between. The CDR3 sequence is 18 residues long. Germline CDR1 and CDR2: GTSNPN and SVGIG (reference sequence). Here the CDR3 reads CAWSVSYLAGYEGNTIYF. CDR3 DNA, as far as it was read: TGTGCCTGGAGTGTGAGTTATCTGGCAGGGTATGAAGGAAACACC.

At least ten counts were recorded for this clone. The sequenced fragment ends 3 residues before the CDR3 boundary, so the rest is inferred from the germline J gene. J is TRBJ2-5 and V is TRBV9; 11 positions agree with TRBD2. The CDR3 totals 15 residues. Germline CDR1 SGDLS, CDR2 YYNGEE. With 2 bases clipped from V and 5 bases from J, the junction kept 5 bases outside the gene matches. The sequenced part of the CDR3 DNA is TGTGCCAGCAGCGTTCTCGGGACTAGCGGCGAGACC. It yields the protein CASSVLGTSGET. In full, the CDR3 is CASSVLGTSGETQYF.

This clone was seen repeatedly, ten times or more. The read ends 3 residues shy of where the CDR3 ends; the end is completed using the germline J gene. The chain combines TRBV5-5 with TRBJ2-5; maybe TRBD2 (6 bases). The V and J ends lost 4 bases and 5 bases respectively, with 18 bases between them. The CDR3 sequence is 15 residues long. Germline V gene sequence: CDR1 SGHKS, CDR2 YYEKEE (reference sequence). The sequenced part of the CDR3 DNA is TGTGCCAGCAGCCCTGGGGCTAGCGTTGGCGAGACC. It yields the protein CASSPGASVGET. The full CDR3 sequence reads CASSPGASVGETQYF.

As concerns this clone: The CDR3 is cut off 3 residues early in the read; its end comes from the germline J gene. The rearrangement joins TRBV30 to TRBJ2-2, with 7 bases aligning to TRBD1. This CDR3 is 15 amino acids long. Germline CDR1 and CDR2: GTSNPN and SVGIG (reference sequence). The CDR3 loop reads CAWSITGQSNEKLFF. The sequenced part of the CDR3 DNA is TGTGCCTGGAGTATAACGGGACAGTCTAATGAAAAG. Looking up the rest from reference TRBV30 and TRBJ2-2 gives the full variable domain: SQTIHQWPATLVQPVGSPLSLECTVEGTSNPNLYWYRQAAGRGLQLLFYSVGIGQISSEVPQNLSASRPQDRQFILSSKKLLLSDSGFYLCAWSITGQSNEKLFFGEGSRLTVL.

This clone has a count of ten or more. At one boundary the junction diverges from the germline segment, which might be a read error. The read ends 3 residues before the CDR3 terminus; that terminus is restored from the germline J gene. This sample includes further DNA sequences coding for the same CDR3. The rearrangement links TRBV4-2 to TRBJ2-3, with TRBD2 identical over 10 bases. CDR1 is LGHNA, CDR2 YNFKEQ, per germline. This CDR3 is built from 15 residues. The CDR3 loop is CASSQERGGQETQYF. Incomplete CDR3 DNA: TGCGCCAGCAGCCAAGAGCGGGGGGGCCAAGAGACG.

This clone occurred many times. The DNA ends 3 residues before the CDR3 does, and the rest of the CDR3 is filled in from the germline J gene. The V gene is TRBV5-1, the J gene TRBJ1-2, with 7 bases lining up with TRBD1. There are 15 residues in the CDR3. Per germline, CDR1 SGHRS and CDR2 YFSETQ. Unmatched junction bases numbered 8, after V lost 4 bases and J lost 2 bases. The part of the CDR3 DNA that was read is TGCGCCAGCAGCGGGGGGACAGATTCAAACTATGGC. Translated, it gives CASSGGTDSNYG. The complete CDR3 protein is CASSGGTDSNYGYTF.

Details on this clone: The read terminates 3 residues ahead of where the CDR3 ends, so the germline J gene completes it. This chain links TRBV7-9 with TRBJ2-2; 10 bases line up with TRBD1. CDR1 SEHNR and CDR2 FQNEAQ come from the germline V gene (reference sequence). CDR3 length: 15 amino acids. The sequenced CDR3 bases are TGTGCCAGCAGCCGGGACAGGGGCATCAATGAAAAG. It encodes CASSRDRGINEK. The entire CDR3 is CASSRDRGINEKLFF.

This clone has a count of ten or more. The DNA ends 3 residues before the CDR3 does, and the rest of the CDR3 is filled in from the germline J gene. The rearrangement joins TRBV5-6 to TRBJ1-2, with 11 bases aligning to TRBD1. J gave up 7 bases and V 4 bases, and 6 bases lay outside the gene matches. This CDR3 region has 14 residues. CDR1 is SGHDT and CDR2 is YYEEEE in the germline V gene. The DNA read from the CDR3 is TGTGCCAGCAGCCCTCCGGGACAGGGGGTTGGC. As protein: CASSPPGQGVG. Given in full, the CDR3 is CASSPPGQGVGYTF.

This clone was counted many times. From the germline J gene comes the end of the CDR3, since the read stops 3 residues before it. The chain joins TRBV4-1 to TRBJ2-7; D unresolved. The germline V gene encodes CDR1 MGHRA and CDR2 YSYEKL. Trimming removed 1 base at V and 1 base at J, with 8 bases between. The CDR3 has 14 amino acids. The CDR3 bases that were read are TGCGCCAGCAGCCAAGGTCTTATTTCCTACGAG. Amino acid sequence: CASSQGLISYE. The entire CDR3 protein reads CASSQGLISYEQYF.

This clone was seen at least ten times. The read falls 3 residues short of the CDR3 end, and the missing part is taken from the germline J gene. This chain links TRBV2 with TRBJ1-4; D is uncertain. The CDR3 is 12 amino acids. Per the germline V gene, CDR1 is SNHLY and CDR2 is FYNNEI. The CDR3 protein is CASSGLMDKLFF. CDR3 bases read: TGTGCCAGCAGCGGACTGATGGATAAA. Together with reference TRBV2 and TRBJ1-4, the CDR3 gives the full variable domain: EPEVTQTPSHQVTQMGQEVILRCVPISNHLYFYWYRQILGQKVEFLVSFYNNEISEKSEIFDDQFSVERPDGSNFTLKIRSTKLEDSAMYFCASSGLMDKLFFGSGTQLSVL.

This clone was counted at least ten times. From the germline J gene comes the end of the CDR3, since the read stops 3 residues before it. The chain uses TRBV12-3 or TRBV12-4 and TRBJ2-1, with 11 bases matching TRBD2. Trimming cost V 5 bases and J 8 bases; bases outside gene matches: 8. The CDR3 extends over 15 amino acids. Here the CDR3 reads CASSLSRTSGHEQFF. CDR3 DNA (partial): TGTGCCAGCAGTCTTTCCAGGACTAGCGGGCATGAG.

This clone has ten or more counts. The read finishes 3 residues shy of the CDR3 end, and the germline J gene is used to complete it. The V call is TRBV30, the J call TRBJ2-3; unclear D gene. The CDR3 runs 11 residues. Germline CDR1 reads GTSNPN; CDR2 reads SVGIG (reference sequence). The CDR3 protein is CAWSLQETQYF. CDR3 bases read: TGTGCCTGGAGTTTACAAGAGACG. The full variable domain, completed using reference TRBV30 and TRBJ2-3, is SQTIHQWPATLVQPVGSPLSLECTVEGTSNPNLYWYRQAAGRGLQLLFYSVGIGQISSEVPQNLSASRPQDRQFILSSKKLLLSDSGFYLCAWSLQETQYFGPGTRLTVL.

As concerns this clone: The CDR3 goes on 3 residues after the read ends, and that part is filled in from the germline J gene. The rearrangement uses TRBV30 and TRBJ2-4, with TRBD2 matching over 7 bases. Germline-derived CDR1 and CDR2 are GTSNPN and SVGIG (reference sequence). This CDR3 is built from 16 residues. Incomplete CDR3 DNA: TGTGCCTGGAGTGTACGTGTTGGGAGGGGAACAAATGGT. Residues: CAWSVRVGRGTNG. The full-length CDR3 reads as CAWSVRVGRGTNGQYF.

As for this clone: Read data end 3 residues before the CDR3 end; the end is taken from the germline J gene. This chain connects TRBV7-8 to TRBJ2-3, with a possible D match to TRBD2 (6 bases). Germline CDR1 reads SGHVS; CDR2 reads FQNEAQ. This CDR3 contains 15 residues. Partial CDR3 DNA: TGTGCCAGCAGCCCCTTCCCGGGGGTTAATCAGCCG. Translation gives CASSPFPGVNQP. The entire CDR3 sequence reads CASSPFPGVNQPQYF.

This clone was seen ten or more times. The sequence runs out 3 residues before the end of the CDR3; the remainder is reconstructed from the germline J gene. The chain is built from TRBV12-5 and TRBJ1-2; the match to TRBD1 covers 8 bases. CDR3 length equals 18 residues. In germline, CDR1 is LGHNT, CDR2 FRNRAP. The DNA read from the CDR3 is TGTGCTAGTGGTTTGTTCGGTTTCGATTCTGGACAGGGAAGGGGC. Amino acids: CASGLFGFDSGQGRG. From start to end, the CDR3 is CASGLFGFDSGQGRGYTF.

This clone was seen many times. The CDR3 end falls 3 residues outside the read, so it is completed with the germline J gene. The chain uses TRBV29-1 and TRBJ2-3; no reliable D call. Germline V gene data show CDR1 as SQVTM and CDR2 as ANQGSEA. The V and J ends lost 6 bases and 6 bases respectively, with 10 bases between them. The CDR3 has 11 amino acids. The CDR3 reads CSVIAVDTQYF. CDR3 bases read: TGCAGCGTCATAGCTGTGGATACG.

Points on this clone: The read terminates 3 residues before the CDR3 end, so the remaining end is supplied by the germline J gene. The chain employs TRBV7-8 and TRBJ2-2; weak D call: TRBD1 (6 bases). The CDR3 length is 17 residues. Germline V gene sequence: CDR1 SGHVS, CDR2 FQNEAQ. The covered CDR3 bases are TGTGCCAGCAGCCGTCCGGGACACAACTCCTATAATTCACCG. Protein sequence: CASSRPGHNSYNSP. The whole CDR3 protein reads CASSRPGHNSYNSPLFF.

This clone was detected many times. The CDR3 DNA, read in part, is TGTGCCAGCAGCTTGGCCCTCTACGAG. Protein sequence: CASSLALYE. In full, the CDR3 reads CASSLALYEQYF. The chain joins TRBV5-5 to TRBJ2-7; no reliable D call. The observed sequence ends 3 residues before the CDR3 terminus, with the missing tail filled in from the germline J gene. In germline, CDR1 is SGHKS, CDR2 YYEKEE (reference sequence). The CDR3 is 12 residues long. V was pared by 0 bases and J by 3 bases, with 4 bases between.

This clone was recorded many times. The read falls 3 residues short of the CDR3 end, and the missing part is taken from the germline J gene. The chain combines TRBV5-6 with TRBJ1-2; possibly TRBD1 for D (5 bases). CDR1 is SGHDT, CDR2 YYEEEE, per germline. The length of the CDR3 is 15 residues. The ends were cut back, 0 bases at V and 4 bases at J, with 13 bases in the middle. CDR3 DNA, as far as it was read: TGTGCCAGCAGCTTGGCCGCGGGGCGCGGCTATGGC. Residues: CASSLAAGRGYG. From start to end, the CDR3 is CASSLAAGRGYGYTF.

This clone has at least ten counts. With the read ending 3 residues before the CDR3 end, the germline J gene is used to fill in that end. This chain connects TRBV19 to TRBJ1-5; D may be TRBD1 (5 bases). The CDR3 contains 13 residues. Trimming removed 1 base at V and 5 bases at J, with 6 bases between. CDR1 and CDR2 from the germline V gene are LNHDA and SQIVND (reference sequence). CDR3 DNA (partial): TGTGCCAGTAGTATAGGAGGGGATCAGCCC. This gives the protein CASSIGGDQP. The entire CDR3 reads CASSIGGDQPQHF.